The clone carrying this T cell receptor (beta chain) was counted many times. This sample was included in a study of human T cells and chemical hapten exposure. The wider study: Upper back patch tests used 0.01% DPC, scored after 6 days. Small volume differences among pooled libraries mainly caused per-sample TCR yield variation.

Individual cDNA molecules each carried unique molecular identifiers attached by the library. TCRdb redid the calling of the RACE reads with MiXCR, one entry per CDR3 protein. This table has 99,000 or so distinct CDR3 sequences, 10% to 13% appearing once. Time point meaning: pre-sensitization, week 0. This sample's treatment: therapeutic diphenylcyclopropenone sensitization with weekly scalp DPC. Those who donated were patients with alopecia, 18 to 70 years of age, and suitable for DPC. The input for sequencing was whole blood, taken in connection with sensitization to the hapten diphenylcyclopropenone (DPC). This TCR derives from a woman aged 60-75 years with alopecia areata. Some clones in this sample may be carry-over from other donors' samples.

CDR3: CSATGQGFIYEQYF. CDR3 DNA: TGCAGTGCGACGGGACAGGGATTCATCTACGAGCAGTACTTC. The rearrangement links TRBV20-1 to TRBJ2-7; 9 positions match TRBD1. This CDR3 is built from 14 residues. CDR1 and CDR2 (germline): DFQATT, SNEGSKA (reference sequence). Trimming removed 6 bases from V and 3 bases from J; junction bases left unmatched: 9.